The 27 T cell receptor beta chains reported below all come from one sample, sequenced in a study of T cells in localized non-small cell lung cancer. Clones were read by immunoSEQ multiplex PCR, and TCRdb kept only the in-frame ones, dropping some. The data show under 4,500 clones, about 26% seen once. This specimen consisted of lung tumor tissue, obtained before any cancer treatment. The receptors were gathered from a woman aged 35-75 years with stage I lung adenocarcinoma.

J is TRBJ2-5 and V is TRBV19, with 8 bases identical to TRBD1. J lost 2 bases, V lost 5 bases, and 4 bases had no gene match. The CDR3 contains 14 residues. CDR1 and CDR2 (germline): LNHDA, SQIVND (reference sequence). DNA of the CDR3: TGTGCCAGTAGTCCCCGGACAGGGCAAGAGACCCAGTACTTC. As protein: CASSPRTGQETQYF.

The V and J genes are TRBV1 and TRBJ1-2. TRBV1 is noted as a pseudogene. The CDR3 runs 18 residues. As DNA, the CDR3 is TGCGCCAGCAGCCCGGACGGGGTAGCAGGATCAGACGGCTATGGCTACACCTTC. It codes for CASSPDGVAGSDGYGYTF.

The CDR3 region is CASSTSRETGDYGYTF. CDR3 bases: TGTGCCAGCAGCACGTCAAGAGAGACCGGGGACTATGGCTACACCTTC. The chain uses TRBV9 and TRBJ1-2; D gene ambiguous. The V end was cut by 4 bases, the J end by 3 bases, with 19 bases between. The V gene's germline CDR1 is SGDLS and CDR2 YYNGEE. The CDR3 runs to 16 residues.

Only a few counts were recorded for this clone. V is TRBV2 and J is TRBJ1-3; no clear D. Between the trimmed V and J ends, which lost 6 bases and 0 bases, there was a span of 18 bases. This CDR3 has 17 residues. Germline values: CDR1 SNHLY, CDR2 FYNNEI. CDR3 bases: TGTGCCAGCAGCGCCTGGAGGGTGTCTAGCTCTGGAAACACCATATATTTT. Protein: CASSAWRVSSSGNTIYF. Full variable domain (rest looked up from reference TRBV2 and TRBJ1-3): EPEVTQTPSHQVTQMGQEVILRCVPISNHLYFYWYRQILGQKVEFLVSFYNNEISEKSEIFDDQFSVERPDGSNFTLKIRSTKLEDSAMYFCASSAWRVSSSGNTIYFGEGSWLTVV.

This clone was seen a handful of times. The genes are TRBV18 and TRBJ1-1, with 10 bases fitting TRBD1. The germline gives CDR1 KGHSH, CDR2 LQKENI. This CDR3 has 17 residues. J was trimmed by 5 bases and V by 1 base; bases with no gene match: 10. The DNA of the CDR3 is TGTGCCAGCTCACCACTCCGACAGGGGGCCTTGGGGACTGAAGCTTTCTTT. Translation gives CASSPLRQGALGTEAFF.

By its share, this clone is medium-sized. The rearrangement uses TRBV9 and TRBJ1-2; D is perhaps TRBD1 (5 bases). With 0 bases removed from V and 2 bases from J, the gap between germline ends came to 11 bases. Germline loops: CDR1 SGDLS, CDR2 YYNGEE. The CDR3 loop spans 15 amino acids. CDR3 sequence (DNA): TGTGCCAGCAGCGTAGTACCGGGGGGAAACTATGGCTACACCTTC. Its translation is CASSVVPGGNYGYTF.

This clone was detected a few times. The chain is built from TRBV11-3 and TRBJ1-1, with D perhaps TRBD1 (6 bases). V was trimmed by 4 bases and J by 6 bases, leaving 15 bases between them. Looked up from germline, CDR1 is SGHNT and CDR2 is YENEEA. The CDR3 totals 14 residues. CDR3 in amino acids: CASSSQGAGSEAFF. The CDR3 nucleotides read TGTGCCAGCAGCTCACAGGGTGCTGGGTCTGAAGCTTTCTTT. Based on the CDR3 plus reference TRBV11-3 and TRBJ1-1, the full variable domain is EAGVVQSPRYKIIEKKQPVAFWCNPISGHNTLYWYLQNLGQGPELLIRYENEEAVDDSQLPKDRFSAERLKGVDSTLKIQPAELGDSAVYLCASSSQGAGSEAFFGQGTRLTVV.

This clone was detected a few times. The chain is built from TRBV12-2 and TRBJ1-5. TRBV12-2 is assigned pseudogene status. CDR3 length: 17 amino acids. CDR3 loop: CASRLGLGGFSNQPQHF. The CDR3 DNA reads as TGTGCAAGTCGCTTAGGTTTGGGGGGCTTCAGCAATCAGCCCCAGCATTTT.

This clone was counted a few times. This chain links TRBV11-3 with TRBJ2-7, with 8 bases aligning to TRBD2. The junction had 16 bases not matched to a gene; V was cut back by 3 bases and J by 6 bases. The germline CDR1 and CDR2 sequences are SGHNT and YENEEA. This CDR3 region has 17 residues. The CDR3 loop is CASSLGGLAGTDSEQYF. Written as DNA, the CDR3 is TGTGCCAGCAGCTTGGGGGGGCTAGCGGGTACTGACTCCGAGCAGTACTTC.

This clone was detected a few times. This rearrangement joins TRBV11-3 to TRBJ2-7; 14 nucleotides align to TRBD2. The trim removed 5 bases at V and 5 bases at J, leaving 11 bases unmatched. Germline CDR1 reads SGHNT; CDR2 reads YENEEA. CDR3 length: 17 residues. The CDR3 here is CASSLTGTSGSIHEQYF. The DNA of the CDR3 is TGTGCCAGCAGCCTGACCGGGACTAGCGGGAGTATTCACGAGCAGTACTTC.

The chain combines TRBV11-3 with TRBJ2-7; D not resolved. The CDR3 runs 15 residues. V lost 0 bases and J 0 bases, leaving 9 bases between the germline ends. Germline values: CDR1 SGHNT, CDR2 YENEEA. The CDR3 loop reads CASSLDSRSSYEQYF. In DNA form, the CDR3 reads TGTGCCAGCAGCTTAGATTCCAGAAGCTCCTACGAGCAGTACTTC.

This clone showed up just a few times. The chain couples TRBV28 to TRBJ2-7, with D possibly being TRBD1 or TRBD2 (5 bases each). Trimming cost V 4 bases and J 7 bases, with 20 bases left between them. Per the germline V gene, CDR1 is MDHEN and CDR2 is SYDVKM. This CDR3 spans 15 amino acids. Here the CDR3 DNA reads TGTGCCAGCAGTTCCCCCGCACGAGGGGCTGAAGAGCAGTACTTC. It specifies CASSSPARGAEEQYF.

This chain uses TRBV10-2 with TRBJ2-2; possibly TRBD2 for D (7 bases). Trimming pared 6 bases from V and 4 bases from J, leaving 18 bases between. Germline lookup yields CDR1 WSHSY and CDR2 SAAADI. CDR3 length: 16 residues. The CDR3 nucleotides read TGCGCCAGCAGCCCTATGGGGGGGGCTAGCACCGGGGAGCTGTTTTTT. This gives the protein CASSPMGGASTGELFF.

In this sample, this clone turned up a few times. The chain combines TRBV11-3 with TRBJ1-1; D is possibly TRBD1 (6 bases). From germline, CDR1 is SGHNT and CDR2 YENEEA. V lost 4 bases and J lost 5, with 23 bases in between. CDR3 length: 17 amino acids. CDR3: CASSSGRGSYQGTEAFF. In nucleotides, the CDR3 is TGTGCCAGCAGCTCAGGGAGGGGGTCATATCAGGGGACTGAAGCTTTCTTT.

V is TRBV9 and J is TRBJ2-7, with D possibly being TRBD1 (5 bases). The germline gives CDR1 SGDLS, CDR2 YYNGEE. The ends were cut back, 3 bases at V and 3 bases at J, with 16 bases in the middle. This CDR3 spans 15 amino acids. Here the CDR3 reads CASSAGHTQLYEQYF. The CDR3 DNA is TGTGCCAGCAGCGCAGGACACACGCAACTCTACGAGCAGTACTTC. Filled out from reference TRBV9 and TRBJ2-7, the complete variable domain reads DSGVTQTPKHLITATGQRVTLRCSPRSGDLSVYWYQQSLDQGLQFLIQYYNGEERAKGNILERFSAQQFPDLHSELNLSSLELGDSALYFCASSAGHTQLYEQYFGPGTRLTVT.

This clone was picked up many times. The chain is built from TRBV11-3 and TRBJ2-3, with TRBD1 identical over 8 bases. The CDR3 contains 16 residues. Unmatched junction bases numbered 6, after V lost 4 bases and J lost 0 bases. Germline V gene data show CDR1 as SGHNT and CDR2 as YENEEA. The CDR3 is CASSSSQGASTDTQYF. CDR3 in DNA: TGTGCCAGCAGCTCTTCCCAGGGGGCGAGCACAGATACGCAGTATTTT.

This chain joins TRBV9 and TRBJ2-7, with D perhaps matching TRBD1 (5 bases). CDR1 SGDLS and CDR2 YYNGEE come from the germline V gene. This CDR3 comprises 15 residues. Trimming took off 0 bases at V and 6 bases at J, with 16 bases between the two ends. CDR3 nucleotide sequence: TGTGCCAGCAGCGTAGAAGGGGCGCCCAGCAGCGAGCAGTACTTC. Protein: CASSVEGAPSSEQYF.

This sequence joins TRBV12-5 and TRBJ2-1; D possibly matches TRBD1 or TRBD2 (7 bases each). The length of the CDR3 is 14 residues. Germline assignment: CDR1 LGHNT and CDR2 FRNRAP. This chain's CDR3 is CASGDSQIVRGQFF. CDR3 sequence (DNA): TGTGCCAGCGGGGACAGTCAGATTGTCCGGGGGCAGTTCTTC. The complete variable domain, with remaining parts taken from reference TRBV12-5 and TRBJ2-1, reads DARVTQTPRHKVTEMGQEVTMRCQPILGHNTVFWYRQTMMQGLELLAYFRNRAPLDDSGMPKDRFSAEMPDATLATLKIQPSEPRDSAVYFCASGDSQIVRGQFFGPGTRLTVL.

By share, this clone ranks as medium-sized. The chain carries TRBV11-3 and TRBJ1-4; 8 bases match TRBD1. CDR1 is SGHNT, CDR2 YENEEA, per germline. This CDR3 is 20 amino acids long. J gave up 0 bases and V 6 bases, and 18 bases lay outside the gene matches. The CDR3 sequence is CASRRDRGFTSFATNEKLFF. The CDR3, as DNA: TGTGCCAGCAGACGCGACAGGGGTTTCACGTCCTTTGCAACTAATGAAAAACTGTTTTTT.

The chain recombines TRBV5-1 with TRBJ1-1; no reliable D call. Germline V gene data show CDR1 as SGHRS and CDR2 as YFSETQ. The germline V and J ends were trimmed by 0 bases and 1 base, with 7 bases remaining between them. The CDR3 is made up of 14 amino acids. The CDR3 sequence is CASSLVTPNTEAFF. The CDR3 DNA is TGCGCCAGCAGCTTGGTAACCCCGAACACTGAAGCTTTCTTT.

This clone was recorded a few times. The junction differs from germline at one of its ends, possibly a read error. The chain recombines TRBV11-3 with TRBJ1-6; D might be TRBD1 (5 bases). Germline loops: CDR1 SGHNT, CDR2 YENEEA. The CDR3 is 15 amino acids. The CDR3, as DNA: TGTGCCAGCAGCGTAGACAGCACCAGGAATTCACCCCTCCACTTT. Residues: CASSVDSTRNSPLHF.

This clone was found a few times. The chain couples TRBV15 to TRBJ2-7, with 9 bases fitting TRBD2. Germline CDR1 reads LNHNV; CDR2 reads YYDKDF (reference sequence). This CDR3 spans 15 amino acids. Germline trimming cut 3 bases from V and 7 bases from J; bases unmatched to any gene: 10. The CDR3 sequence: CATSRGGTSSEEQYF. CDR3 coding DNA: TGTGCCACCAGCAGGGGTGGGACTAGCTCGGAGGAGCAGTACTTC.

CDR3 sequence (DNA): TGTGCCAGCAGTGAAAGGTCATTGGATCAGCCCCAGCATTTT. Translation gives CASSERSLDQPQHF. This chain joins TRBV9 and TRBJ1-5, with D unresolved. The length of the CDR3 is 14 residues. V dropped 5 bases and J dropped 5 bases, with 14 bases sitting between them. Germline V gives CDR1 SGDLS, CDR2 YYNGEE.

The J gene is TRBJ1-3, the V gene TRBV6-8; no clear D. The CDR3 extends over 13 amino acids. With 4 bases removed from V and 6 bases from J, the gap between germline ends came to 10 bases. The germline V gene encodes CDR1 MNHGY and CDR2 SAAAGT. CDR3 nucleotide sequence: TGTGCCAGCAGTTCCTCTAATGAAAACACCATATATTTT. Encoded protein: CASSSSNENTIYF.

This clone was observed a few times. The chain links TRBV12-2 to TRBJ1-2; the table calls TRBD1, which could not be checked here. TRBV12-2 represents a pseudogene. This CDR3 comprises 14 residues. The CDR3, as DNA: TGTGCCAGTACGGAGCGAGCAGGGGACTATGGCTACACCTTC. Translation gives CASTERAGDYGYTF.

In its sample, this clone was seen once. The chain is built from TRBV18 and TRBJ2-5; 10 nucleotides align to TRBD2. V gave up 6 bases and J gave up 2 bases; unmatched junction bases: 15. Germline CDR1 and CDR2: KGHSH and LQKENI. The CDR3 is 18 amino acids. The CDR3 loop is CASSRSISGLAEQETQYF. For the CDR3, the DNA is TGTGCCAGCTCCCGATCCATCAGCGGACTAGCGGAACAAGAGACCCAGTACTTC.

The chain is built from TRBV11-3 and TRBJ2-7, with 10 bases identical to TRBD2. The J segment lost 6 bases and the V segment lost 2 bases, leaving 4 bases of the junction unmatched. CDR1 is SGHNT and CDR2 is YENEEA in the germline V gene. The CDR3 consists of 14 residues. CDR3 coding DNA: TGTGCCAGCAGCTTACTAGCGGGAGTTCTCGAGCAGTACTTC. Encoded protein: CASSLLAGVLEQYF.